This T cell receptor beta chain is drawn from a study of vaccination and CD4 T cells after COVID-19. Study results and limitations: It was found that, in convalescent patients, 304 of 307 vaccine-specific clones were spike mono-reactive.

Trimming took 1 base from V and 6 from J; bases not matched to a gene: 3. The germline V gene encodes CDR1 SGHTA and CDR2 FQGNSA. This CDR3 is built from 15 residues. At the Johns Hopkins FTIC core, DNA taken from cultured CD4+ T cells was sequenced by way of the Oncomine TCR Beta short-read assay. A single record per CDR3 protein comes from TCRdb applying MiXCR to the PCR reads. Of 15,000 to 20,000 distinct CDR3 sequences in the sample, approximately 61% are singletons; the top ten hold roughly 9.7%. Notes on this clonotype: The target antigen is unknown.

The treatment denotes: approximately 9-day PBMC culture with coronavirus spike peptide pools or control peptides (ViraFEST assay). The source is a human donor who had recovered from COVID-19. The chain joins TRBV7-2 to TRBJ1-5; 10 positions agree with TRBD1. The starting material was CD4+ T cells from blood, cultured in vitro, obtained after SARS-CoV-2 vaccination. CDR3 residues: CASSLGTGGSQPQHF. In DNA form, the CDR3 reads TGTGCCAGCAGCTTAGGGACAGGGGGATCTCAGCCCCAGCATTTT.